The source of this T cell receptor beta chain is a study of cytomegalovirus exposure and HLA in healthy donors. Primers for the PCR totalled 60 Vbeta and 13 Jbeta. Some clones are missing from TCRdb's copy, which holds only in-frame ones; the method was immunoSEQ multiplex PCR. This table has fewer than 350,000 clones, about 90% appearing once. CDR3 length equals 13 residues. Looked up from germline, CDR1 is SQVTM and CDR2 is ANQGSEA. With 4 bases removed from V and 1 base from J, the gap between germline ends came to 10 bases. The chain recombines TRBV29-1 with TRBJ2-5; D is possibly TRBD2 (6 bases). Sequencing was done on a sample of PBMCs. The TCR comes from a woman between 18 and 29 years old in good health and CMV-seronegative. This CDR3 reads CSVVDGGQETQYF. CDR3 nucleotide sequence: TGCAGCGTTGTAGACGGGGGCCAAGAGACCCAGTACTTC.